The sequence of this T cell receptor beta chain was determined in a study of tumor-infiltrating lymphocytes in oesophageal squamous cell carcinoma. TCRdb analysed the reads with MiXCR anew, one entry per CDR3 protein. The sample shows 12,000 or so distinct CDR3 sequences, 58% of them seen only once. The TCR comes from a female donor with esophageal squamous cell carcinoma. Sequenced sample: blood.

The CDR3 region is CASSLTGTSGANVLTF. The CDR3 DNA follows: TGCGCCAGCAGCTTGACAGGGACCTCTGGGGCCAACGTCCTGACTTTC. This chain joins TRBV5-1 and TRBJ2-6; tentative D call: TRBD1 (6 bases). This CDR3 spans 16 amino acids. Germline lookup yields CDR1 SGHRS and CDR2 YFSETQ. V lost 1 base, J lost 0 bases, and 8 bases lay in between.